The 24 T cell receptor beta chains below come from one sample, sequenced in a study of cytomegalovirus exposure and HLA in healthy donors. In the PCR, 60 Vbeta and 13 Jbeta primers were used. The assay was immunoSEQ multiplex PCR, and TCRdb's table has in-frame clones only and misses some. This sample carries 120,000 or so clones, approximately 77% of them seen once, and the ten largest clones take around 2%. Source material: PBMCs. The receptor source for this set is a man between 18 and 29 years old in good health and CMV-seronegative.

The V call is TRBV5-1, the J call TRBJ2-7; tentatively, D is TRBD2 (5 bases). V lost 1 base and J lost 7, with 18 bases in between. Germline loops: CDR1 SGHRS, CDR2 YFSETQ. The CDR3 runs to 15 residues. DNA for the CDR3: TGCGCCAGCAGCTTGTGGGCGGACTCACCCGGGGAGCAGTACTTC. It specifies CASSLWADSPGEQYF.

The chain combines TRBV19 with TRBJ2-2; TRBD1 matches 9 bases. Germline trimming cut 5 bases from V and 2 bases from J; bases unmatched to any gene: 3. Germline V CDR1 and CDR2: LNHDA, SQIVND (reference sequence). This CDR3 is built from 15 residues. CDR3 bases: TGTGCCAGTAGTTGGGGACAGGGTAACACCGGGGAGCTGTTTTTT. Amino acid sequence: CASSWGQGNTGELFF. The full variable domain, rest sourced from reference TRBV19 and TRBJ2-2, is DGGITQSPKYLFRKEGQNVTLSCEQNLNHDAMYWYRQDPGQGLRLIYYSQIVNDFQKGDIAEGYSVSREKKESFPLTVTSAQKNPTAFYLCASSWGQGNTGELFFGEGSRLTVL.

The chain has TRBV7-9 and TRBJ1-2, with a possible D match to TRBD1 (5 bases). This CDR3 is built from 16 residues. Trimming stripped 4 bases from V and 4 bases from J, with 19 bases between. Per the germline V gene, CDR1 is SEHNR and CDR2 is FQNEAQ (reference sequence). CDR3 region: CASSSEGVREGYGYTF. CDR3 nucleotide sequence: TGTGCCAGCAGCTCAGAGGGAGTCAGGGAGGGCTATGGCTACACCTTC.

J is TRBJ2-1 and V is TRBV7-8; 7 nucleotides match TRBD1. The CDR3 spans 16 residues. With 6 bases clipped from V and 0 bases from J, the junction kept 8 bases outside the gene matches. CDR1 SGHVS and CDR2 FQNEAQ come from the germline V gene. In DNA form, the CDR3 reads TGTGCCAGCAGTTTGGGGACAGCGAGCTCCTACAATGAGCAGTTCTTC. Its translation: CASSLGTASSYNEQFF.

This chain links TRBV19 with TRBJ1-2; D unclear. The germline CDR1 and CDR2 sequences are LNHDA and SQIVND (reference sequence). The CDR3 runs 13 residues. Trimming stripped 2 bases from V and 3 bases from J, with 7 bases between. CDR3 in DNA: TGTGCCAGTAGTATAAACAGCTACTATGGCTACACCTTC. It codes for CASSINSYYGYTF.

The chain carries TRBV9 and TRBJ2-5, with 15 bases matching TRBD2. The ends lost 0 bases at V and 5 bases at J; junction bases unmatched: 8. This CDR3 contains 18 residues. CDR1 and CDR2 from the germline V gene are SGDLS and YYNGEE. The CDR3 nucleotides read TGTGCCAGCAGCGTAGACCCCTCTGGACTAGCGGGGGGGGAGACCCAGTACTTC. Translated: CASSVDPSGLAGGETQYF.

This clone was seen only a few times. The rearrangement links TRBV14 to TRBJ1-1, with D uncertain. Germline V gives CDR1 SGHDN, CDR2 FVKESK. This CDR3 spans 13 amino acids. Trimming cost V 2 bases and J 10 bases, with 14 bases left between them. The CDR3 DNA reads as TGTGCCAGCAGCCAAATAATGGGGAGTGGAGCTTTCTTT. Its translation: CASSQIMGSGAFF.

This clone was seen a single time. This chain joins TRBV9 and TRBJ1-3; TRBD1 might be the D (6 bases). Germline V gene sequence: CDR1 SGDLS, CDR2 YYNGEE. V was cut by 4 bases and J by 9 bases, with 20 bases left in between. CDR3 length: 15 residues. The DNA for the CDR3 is TGTGCCAGCAGCCCCCGGGACATGCGAAAAGGCACCATATATTTT. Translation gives CASSPRDMRKGTIYF.

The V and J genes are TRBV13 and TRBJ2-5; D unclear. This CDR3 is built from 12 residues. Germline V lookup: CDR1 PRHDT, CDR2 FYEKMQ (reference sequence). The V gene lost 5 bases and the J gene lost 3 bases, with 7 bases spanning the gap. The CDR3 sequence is CASSVFKETQYF. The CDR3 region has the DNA TGTGCCAGCAGCGTATTTAAAGAGACCCAGTACTTC.

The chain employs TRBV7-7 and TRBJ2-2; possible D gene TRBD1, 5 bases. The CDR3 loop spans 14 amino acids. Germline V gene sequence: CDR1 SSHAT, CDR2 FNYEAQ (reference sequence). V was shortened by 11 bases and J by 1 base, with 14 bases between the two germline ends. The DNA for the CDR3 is TGTGCCGCAGGGAACTATTTGAACACCGGGGAGCTGTTTTTT. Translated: CAAGNYLNTGELFF.

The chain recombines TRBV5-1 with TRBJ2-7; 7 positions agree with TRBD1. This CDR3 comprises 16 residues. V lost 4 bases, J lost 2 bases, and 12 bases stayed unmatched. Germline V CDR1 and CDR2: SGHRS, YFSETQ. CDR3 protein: CASSTRLTGQAYEQYF. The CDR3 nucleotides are TGCGCCAGCAGCACCCGCCTGACAGGACAGGCCTACGAGCAGTACTTC.

In DNA, the CDR3 is TGTGCCAGCAGTTTATCGATGGACAGAGGACAGCCCCAGCATTTT. Encoded protein: CASSLSMDRGQPQHF. The chain links TRBV27 to TRBJ1-5; TRBD1 is a possible D gene (6 bases). Germline assignment: CDR1 MNHEY and CDR2 SMNVEV (reference sequence). The CDR3 runs 15 residues. V lost 0 bases and J lost 7, with 13 bases in between.

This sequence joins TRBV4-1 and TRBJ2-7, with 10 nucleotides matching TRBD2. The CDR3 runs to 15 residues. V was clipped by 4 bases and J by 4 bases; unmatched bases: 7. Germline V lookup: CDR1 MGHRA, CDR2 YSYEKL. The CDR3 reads CASSLRIAGGYEQYF. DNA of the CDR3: TGCGCCAGCAGCCTCCGAATAGCGGGGGGTTACGAGCAGTACTTC.

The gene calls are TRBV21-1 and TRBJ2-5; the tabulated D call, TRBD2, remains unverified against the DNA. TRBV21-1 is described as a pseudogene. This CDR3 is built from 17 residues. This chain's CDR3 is CASTTNSTSANQETQYF. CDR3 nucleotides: TGTGCCAGCACCACTAACTCTACTAGCGCCAATCAAGAGACCCAGTACTTC.

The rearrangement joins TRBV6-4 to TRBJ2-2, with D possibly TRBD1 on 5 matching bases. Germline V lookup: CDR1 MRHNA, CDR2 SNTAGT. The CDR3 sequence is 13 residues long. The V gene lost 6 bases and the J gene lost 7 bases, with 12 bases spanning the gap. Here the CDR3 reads CASSVRRGGELFF. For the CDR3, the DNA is TGTGCCAGCAGCGTACGAAGGGGCGGGGAGCTGTTTTTT.

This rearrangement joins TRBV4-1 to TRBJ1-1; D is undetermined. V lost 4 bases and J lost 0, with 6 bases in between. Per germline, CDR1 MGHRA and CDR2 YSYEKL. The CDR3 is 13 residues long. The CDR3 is CASSLEVNTEAFF. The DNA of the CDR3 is TGCGCCAGCAGCCTTGAGGTGAACACTGAAGCTTTCTTT.

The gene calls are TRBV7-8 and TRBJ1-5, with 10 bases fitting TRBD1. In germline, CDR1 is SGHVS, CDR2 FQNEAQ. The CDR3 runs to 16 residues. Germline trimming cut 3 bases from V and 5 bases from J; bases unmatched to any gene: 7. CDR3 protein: CASSFNPGQGHQPQHF. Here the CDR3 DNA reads TGTGCCAGCAGCTTTAACCCGGGACAGGGGCATCAGCCCCAGCATTTT.

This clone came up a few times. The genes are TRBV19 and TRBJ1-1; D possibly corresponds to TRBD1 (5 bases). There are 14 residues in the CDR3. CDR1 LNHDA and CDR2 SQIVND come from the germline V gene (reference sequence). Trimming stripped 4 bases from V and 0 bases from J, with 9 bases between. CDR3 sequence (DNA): TGTGCCAGTAGTAAACAGGTCATGAACACTGAAGCTTTCTTT. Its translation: CASSKQVMNTEAFF. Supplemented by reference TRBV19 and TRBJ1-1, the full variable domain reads DGGITQSPKYLFRKEGQNVTLSCEQNLNHDAMYWYRQDPGQGLRLIYYSQIVNDFQKGDIAEGYSVSREKKESFPLTVTSAQKNPTAFYLCASSKQVMNTEAFFGQGTRLTVV.

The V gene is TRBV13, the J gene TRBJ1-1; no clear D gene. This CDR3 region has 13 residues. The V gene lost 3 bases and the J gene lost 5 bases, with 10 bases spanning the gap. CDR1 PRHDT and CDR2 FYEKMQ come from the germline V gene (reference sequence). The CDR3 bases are TGTGCCAGCAGCTTGCGGGCTGGAACTGAAGCTTTCTTT. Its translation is CASSLRAGTEAFF.

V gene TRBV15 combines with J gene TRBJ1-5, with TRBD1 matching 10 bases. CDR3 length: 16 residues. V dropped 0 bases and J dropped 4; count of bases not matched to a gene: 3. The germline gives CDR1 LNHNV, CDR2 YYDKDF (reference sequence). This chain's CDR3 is CATSREGTGDNQPQHF. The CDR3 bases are TGTGCCACCAGCAGAGAGGGGACAGGGGATAATCAGCCCCAGCATTTT.

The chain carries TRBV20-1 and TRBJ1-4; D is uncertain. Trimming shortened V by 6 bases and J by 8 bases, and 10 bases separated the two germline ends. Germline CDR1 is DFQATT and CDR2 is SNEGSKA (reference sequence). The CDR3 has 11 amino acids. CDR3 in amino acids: CSALAREKLFF. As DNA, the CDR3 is TGCAGTGCCCTCGCACGGGAAAAACTGTTTTTT.

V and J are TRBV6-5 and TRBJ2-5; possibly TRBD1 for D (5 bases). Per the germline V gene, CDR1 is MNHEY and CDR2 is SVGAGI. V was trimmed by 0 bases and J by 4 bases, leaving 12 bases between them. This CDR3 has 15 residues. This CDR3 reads CASSYSPGQRETQYF. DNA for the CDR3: TGTGCCAGCAGTTACTCACCAGGGCAAAGAGAGACCCAGTACTTC.

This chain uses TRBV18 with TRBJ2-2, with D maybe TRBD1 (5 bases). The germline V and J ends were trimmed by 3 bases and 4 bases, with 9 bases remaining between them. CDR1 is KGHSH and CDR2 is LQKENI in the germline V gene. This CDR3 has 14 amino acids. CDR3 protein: CASSPSRVTGELFF. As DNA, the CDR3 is TGTGCCAGCTCACCCTCCAGGGTCACCGGGGAGCTGTTTTTT.

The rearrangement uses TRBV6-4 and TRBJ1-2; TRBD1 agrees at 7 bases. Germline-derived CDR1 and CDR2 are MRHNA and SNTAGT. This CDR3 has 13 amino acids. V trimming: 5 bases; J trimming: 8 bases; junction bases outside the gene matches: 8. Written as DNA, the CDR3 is TGTGCCAGCAGTCCTACAGGGGTCTACGGCTACACCTTC. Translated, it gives CASSPTGVYGYTF.